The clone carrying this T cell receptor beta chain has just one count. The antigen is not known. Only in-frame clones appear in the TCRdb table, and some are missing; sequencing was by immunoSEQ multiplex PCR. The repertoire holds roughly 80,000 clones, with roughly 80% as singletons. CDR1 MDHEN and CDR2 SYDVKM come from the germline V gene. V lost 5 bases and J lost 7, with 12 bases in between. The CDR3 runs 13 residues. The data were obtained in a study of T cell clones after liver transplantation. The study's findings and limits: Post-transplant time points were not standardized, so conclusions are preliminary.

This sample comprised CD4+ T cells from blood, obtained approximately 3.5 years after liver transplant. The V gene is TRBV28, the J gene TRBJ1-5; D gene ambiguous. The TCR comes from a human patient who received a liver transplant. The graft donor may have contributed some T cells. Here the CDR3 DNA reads TGTGCCAGCAGTAGGCAGTTCGGGCAGCCCCAGCATTTT. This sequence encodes CASSRQFGQPQHF.